This T cell receptor (beta chain) was recovered during a study of human T cells and chemical hapten exposure. About the research overall: Weekly administration of diphenylcyclopropenone to the scalp of patients continued throughout the approximately 23-week study. How much TCR each sample yielded varied, mostly because pooled library volumes differed slightly.

One entry per CDR3 protein results from TCRdb running MiXCR on the RACE reads. The table has some 83,000 distinct CDR3 sequences, roughly a tenth seen once; the top ten hold around 4.4%. Time point indicated: patch test 1, 2 weeks after DPC sensitization. As to treatment: therapeutic diphenylcyclopropenone sensitization with weekly scalp DPC. Blood sampling occurred before each patch-test application. This clonotype was seen ten or more times. The target antigen is unknown. The CDR3 is 14 amino acids. The V and J ends lost 7 bases and 3 bases, in that order; junction bases with no gene match: 7. Study-wide results and limits: Expanded TCRs formed significantly more large CDR3 similarity clusters than controls.

The origin of this receptor is a woman aged 45-59 years with alopecia areata. Some clones in this sample may be carry-over from other donors' samples. The sequences come from whole blood, collected in connection with sensitization to the hapten diphenylcyclopropenone (DPC). V gene TRBV12-3 or TRBV12-4 combines with J gene TRBJ1-1; 8 nucleotides agree with TRBD1. The CDR3 sequence: CASTRQGPDTEAFF. The CDR3 DNA reads TGTGCCAGCACCCGACAGGGGCCGGACACTGAAGCTTTCTTT.